These 28 T cell receptor beta chains originate from one sample sequenced in a study of CD8 T cells in Susac syndrome. Reverse transcription of about 0.45 to 1 ug RNA was carried out with random hexamers. Each CDR3 protein is one row after TCRdb ran MiXCR on the immunoSEQ multiplex PCR reads. The sample contains around 200,000 distinct CDR3 sequences, around 93% of which appear only once. Sequencing was done on a sample of CD4+ T cells from PBMCs. The receptors here all came from a human donor with multiple sclerosis.

Here the CDR3 reads CSVRDQRAYEQYF. As DNA, the CDR3 is TGCAGCGTTCGGGACCAGCGCGCCTACGAGCAGTACTTC. This chain connects TRBV29-1 to TRBJ2-7, with D perhaps TRBD1 or TRBD2 (5 bases each). V was trimmed by 5 bases and J by 2 bases, leaving 13 bases between them. The CDR3 is made up of 13 amino acids. Germline assignment: CDR1 SQVTM and CDR2 ANQGSEA.

CDR3 DNA: TGTGCCAGCAGTCCGCTAGCGGCGGAAAGTTACAATGAGCAGTTCTTC. Its translation: CASSPLAAESYNEQFF. The chain recombines TRBV27 with TRBJ2-1; 7 bases match TRBD2. There are 16 residues in the CDR3. Germline V CDR1 and CDR2: MNHEY, SMNVEV (reference sequence). The ends lost 5 bases at V and 4 bases at J; junction bases unmatched: 11.

The chain combines TRBV5-1 with TRBJ1-4; D remains unclear. V was shortened by 0 bases and J by 4 bases, with 10 bases between the two germline ends. CDR3 length: 15 amino acids. Germline CDR1 is SGHRS and CDR2 is YFSETQ. The CDR3 is CASSLALGYNEKLFF. The CDR3 region has the DNA TGCGCCAGCAGCTTGGCGTTGGGATATAATGAAAAACTGTTTTTT.

The chain couples TRBV30 to TRBJ2-4; no clear D. Germline CDR1 and CDR2: GTSNPN and SVGIG (reference sequence). V lost 1 base, J lost 0 bases, and 16 bases lay in between. This CDR3 spans 17 amino acids. For the CDR3, the DNA is TGTGCCTGGAGTGATTCTGGTCTTACGCGAGCCAAAAACATTCAGTACTTC. It specifies CAWSDSGLTRAKNIQYF.

The chain employs TRBV20-1 and TRBJ2-5, with 10 bases fitting TRBD2. The CDR3 has 16 residues. The trim removed 3 bases at V and 0 bases at J, leaving 7 bases unmatched. Germline CDR1 DFQATT, CDR2 SNEGSKA (reference sequence). The CDR3 sequence is CSARLAGAPHQETQYF. The CDR3 bases are TGCAGTGCTAGGCTAGCGGGGGCCCCTCACCAAGAGACCCAGTACTTC.

Comment on this clonotype: Because the CDR3 is missing its conserved closing phenylalanine or tryptophan, this is likely a read error. The DNA is left out, because the CDR3 cannot be placed on it with certainty; the CDR3 is given as TCRdb lists it. The gene calls are TRBV5-4 and TRBJ1-2; the table names TRBD1, a call not compared with the DNA. Germline V gene data show CDR1 as SGHNT and CDR2 as YYREEE (reference sequence). Both ends counted, the CDR3 spans 15 residues. CDR3 protein: CASSPGHTYEAPRPV.

This rearrangement joins TRBV20-1 to TRBJ1-2, with 7 bases matching TRBD1. Germline-derived CDR1 and CDR2 are DFQATT and SNEGSKA (reference sequence). V shed 3 bases, J shed 4 bases, and the junction held 8 bases outside the gene matches. CDR3 length: 14 amino acids. The CDR3 protein is CSASSGQSVYGYTF. The CDR3 DNA is TGCAGTGCTAGTTCGGGACAGTCTGTCTATGGCTACACCTTC.

The chain employs TRBV30 and TRBJ2-7; D unclear. Germline loops: CDR1 GTSNPN, CDR2 SVGIG (reference sequence). The CDR3 contains 13 residues. V gave up 0 bases and J gave up 4 bases, with 10 bases separating them. In DNA form, the CDR3 reads TGTGCCTGGAGTGTTGCAGGCCTTTACGAGCAGTACTTC. Translating it yields CAWSVAGLYEQYF.

The CDR3 loop reads CATSTMGQPKETQYF. DNA for the CDR3: TGTGCCACCAGCACGATGGGACAGCCGAAAGAGACCCAGTACTTC. This rearrangement joins TRBV15 to TRBJ2-5; 7 bases fit TRBD1. Per the germline V gene, CDR1 is LNHNV and CDR2 is YYDKDF (reference sequence). This CDR3 region has 15 residues. The junction had 8 bases not matched to a gene; V was cut back by 4 bases and J by 3 bases.

This clonotype was counted between two and nine times. A junction end diverges from the germline sequence, so it may reflect a read error. This sequence joins TRBV5-1 and TRBJ2-5; D is unresolved. The CDR3 loop spans 12 amino acids. CDR1 SGHRS and CDR2 YFSETQ come from the germline V gene. The CDR3 nucleotides read TGTGCCAGCAGCTTACTCCAAGAGACCCAGTACTTC. Protein product: CASSLLQETQYF.

The genes are TRBV4-1 and TRBJ1-2; perhaps TRBD1 as D (5 bases). The germline V gene encodes CDR1 MGHRA and CDR2 YSYEKL. Trimming pared 4 bases from V and 0 bases from J, leaving 12 bases between. This CDR3 is built from 15 residues. The CDR3 loop reads CASSPSTGTNYGYTF. In DNA, the CDR3 is TGCGCCAGCAGCCCTTCTACAGGAACTAACTATGGCTACACCTTC.

The chain is built from TRBV20-1 and TRBJ1-1, with D unresolved. The V end lost 4 bases, the J end lost 5 bases, and 14 bases lay between the germline ends. The V gene's germline CDR1 is DFQATT and CDR2 SNEGSKA (reference sequence). This CDR3 comprises 13 residues. CDR3 coding DNA: TGCAGTGCTACGGAACCTAGACGGACTGAAGCTTTCTTT. This encodes CSATEPRRTEAFF.

The chain joins TRBV29-1 to TRBJ1-1, with D perhaps matching TRBD1 (5 bases). The CDR3 totals 12 residues. Germline CDR1 and CDR2: SQVTM and ANQGSEA. V lost 7 bases and J 1 base, leaving 10 bases between the germline ends. DNA for the CDR3: TGCAGCGCCGGGGGTTCGAACACTGAAGCTTTCTTT. It codes for CSAGGSNTEAFF.

This clonotype was seen a single time. V gene TRBV20-1 combines with J gene TRBJ2-7, with no clear D. Germline CDR1 and CDR2: DFQATT and SNEGSKA (reference sequence). Between the trimmed V and J ends, which lost 7 bases and 7 bases, there was a span of 8 bases. The length of the CDR3 is 9 residues. The CDR3 bases are TGCAGTGAGTCCCCGGAGCAGTACTTC. Encoded protein: CSESPEQYF.

The rearrangement uses TRBV27 and TRBJ1-2, with D tentatively TRBD1 (6 bases). Trimming left V 5 bases short and J 2 bases short, with 9 bases between. Germline V gives CDR1 MNHEY, CDR2 SMNVEV (reference sequence). CDR3 length: 13 residues. CDR3 sequence reads: CASSPTGNYGYTF. CDR3 sequence (DNA): TGTGCCAGCAGTCCGACAGGCAACTATGGCTACACCTTC.

The genes are TRBV21-1 and TRBJ2-3; TRBD1 reflects the table's D call only, with no check against the DNA. TRBV21-1 represents a pseudogene. The CDR3 runs 14 residues. CDR3 DNA: TGTGCCAGCAGGAGGGACAGGGGCAGAGATACGCAGTATTTT. Its protein is CASRRDRGRDTQYF.

The gene calls are TRBV20-1 and TRBJ2-7; D may be TRBD2 (5 bases). The CDR3 length is 12 residues. V shed 4 bases and J shed 7 bases, with 14 bases lying between them. Germline assignment: CDR1 DFQATT and CDR2 SNEGSKA (reference sequence). DNA for the CDR3: TGCAGTGCTAATGGGCAGCCGGGGGAGCAGTACTTC. It translates to CSANGQPGEQYF.

The rearrangement uses TRBV29-1 and TRBJ2-7; D unclear. Deletions cut 7 bases from V and 9 bases from J, with 25 bases between. Germline lookup yields CDR1 SQVTM and CDR2 ANQGSEA. The CDR3 sequence is 14 residues long. The CDR3 bases are TGCAGCGAGGTGTCCCAGGTGATGTTATATGGGCAGTACGTC. This encodes CSEVSQVMLYGQYV.

This chain connects TRBV3-1 to TRBJ2-2, with 7 nucleotides matching TRBD1. The trim removed 5 bases at V and 3 bases at J, leaving 6 bases unmatched. The CDR3 has 15 residues. Looked up from germline, CDR1 is LGHDT and CDR2 is YNNKEL (reference sequence). This chain's CDR3 is CASSSFGQDTGELFF. CDR3 DNA: TGTGCCAGCAGCTCGTTCGGACAGGACACCGGGGAGCTGTTTTTT.

The V and J genes are TRBV30 and TRBJ1-1; no clear D gene. Germline V lookup: CDR1 GTSNPN, CDR2 SVGIG (reference sequence). The length of the CDR3 is 14 residues. V was shortened by 0 bases and J by 1 base, with 9 bases between the two germline ends. The CDR3 bases are TGTGCCTGGAGTGTAGGCTCGACGAACACTGAAGCTTTCTTT. It yields the protein CAWSVGSTNTEAFF.

This chain joins TRBV6-6 and TRBJ2-7, with 12 bases that match TRBD2. The CDR3 is 16 residues long. The V and J ends lost 6 bases and 3 bases, in that order; junction bases with no gene match: 9. Germline V CDR1 and CDR2: MNHNY, SVGAGI (reference sequence). CDR3 in DNA: TGTGCCAGCAGCTCGACTAGCGGGGGAGACCGCTACGAGCAGTACGTC. Encoded protein: CASSSTSGGDRYEQYV.

The chain employs TRBV9 and TRBJ2-3; 7 nucleotides align to TRBD2. CDR1 and CDR2 (germline): SGDLS, YYNGEE. Unmatched junction bases numbered 7, after V lost 3 bases and J lost 0 bases. There are 16 residues in the CDR3. The CDR3 is CASSAERGPSTDTQYF. The CDR3, as DNA: TGTGCCAGCAGCGCGGAGCGGGGTCCTAGCACAGATACGCAGTATTTT.

V and J are TRBV2 and TRBJ2-7; D uncertain. V shed 3 bases and J shed 7 bases, with 7 bases lying between them. The CDR3 has 11 amino acids. In germline, CDR1 is SNHLY, CDR2 FYNNEI. CDR3: CASSDRPEQYF. CDR3 nucleotide sequence: TGTGCCAGCAGTGACCGTCCTGAGCAGTACTTC.

The J gene is TRBJ2-1, the V gene TRBV5-6; 8 nucleotides match TRBD1. V was pared by 4 bases and J by 4 bases, with 10 bases of the junction left unmatched. Germline CDR1 and CDR2: SGHDT and YYEEEE. The CDR3 extends over 16 amino acids. CDR3 protein: CASSQRTGNLYNEQFF. DNA of the CDR3: TGTGCCAGCAGCCAGCGGACAGGGAACCTGTACAATGAGCAGTTCTTC.

The chain has TRBV11-3 and TRBJ2-3; 9 positions agree with TRBD1. V dropped 5 bases and J dropped 4; count of bases not matched to a gene: 10. Germline CDR1 and CDR2: SGHNT and YENEEA. The CDR3 consists of 16 residues. In DNA form, the CDR3 reads TGTGCCAGCAGCCCACCCGGACAGGGGCTGTCAGATACGCAGTATTTT. This gives the protein CASSPPGQGLSDTQYF.

This clonotype was observed a single time. This sequence joins TRBV3-1 and TRBJ2-2; D uncertain. The CDR3 is 11 residues long. With 6 bases removed from V and 5 bases from J, the gap between germline ends came to 4 bases. Germline V gene data show CDR1 as LGHDT and CDR2 as YNNKEL (reference sequence). The CDR3 region has the DNA TGTGCCAGCAGAGGGACCGGGGAGCTGTTTTTT. It is translated as CASRGTGELFF.

CDR3 sequence (DNA): TGTGCCAGCAGCGCAGACACCAATGAGCAGTTCTTC. Its protein is CASSADTNEQFF. The gene calls are TRBV7-9 and TRBJ2-1; D uncertain. The CDR3 is made up of 12 amino acids. Germline V lookup: CDR1 SEHNR, CDR2 FQNEAQ (reference sequence). V was shortened by 5 bases and J by 6 bases, with 8 bases between the two germline ends.

The chain carries TRBV24-1 and TRBJ2-3; 7 nucleotides agree with TRBD2. The CDR3 covers 11 residues. Germline CDR1 KGHDR, CDR2 SFDVKD. J lost 6 bases, V lost 11 bases, and 4 bases had no gene match. The CDR3 sequence is CAIGEGDTQYF. DNA for the CDR3: TGTGCCATCGGGGAGGGGGATACGCAGTATTTT.